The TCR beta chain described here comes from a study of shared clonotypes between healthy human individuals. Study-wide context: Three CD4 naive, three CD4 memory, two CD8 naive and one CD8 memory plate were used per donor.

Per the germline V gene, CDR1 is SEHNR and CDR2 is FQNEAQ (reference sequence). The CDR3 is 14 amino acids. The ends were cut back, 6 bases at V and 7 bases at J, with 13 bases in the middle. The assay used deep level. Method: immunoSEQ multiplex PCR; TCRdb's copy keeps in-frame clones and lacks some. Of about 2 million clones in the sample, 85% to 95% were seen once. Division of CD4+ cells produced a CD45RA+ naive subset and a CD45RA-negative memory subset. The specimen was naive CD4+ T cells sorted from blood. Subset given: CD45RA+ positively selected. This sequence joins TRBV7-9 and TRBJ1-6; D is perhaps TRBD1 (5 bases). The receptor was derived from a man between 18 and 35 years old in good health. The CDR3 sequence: CASRAGNGNSPLHF. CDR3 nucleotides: TGTGCCAGCAGGGCAGGGAACGGAAATTCACCCCTCCACTTT.